This TCR beta chain was identified during a study of tumor-infiltrating lymphocytes in oesophageal squamous cell carcinoma. TCRdb ran MiXCR on the PCR reads and lists one entry per CDR3 protein. Of roughly 16,000 distinct CDR3 sequences listed, approximately 45% are singletons. The CDR3 has 12 residues. Per germline, CDR1 SQVTM and CDR2 ANQGSEA. The chain links TRBV29-1 to TRBJ2-5; 8 bases line up with TRBD1. The J call may be incorrect, as the DNA end agrees better with TRBJ2-7. This clonotype was sampled from a female donor with esophageal squamous cell carcinoma. Material: normal esophageal tissue next to the tumor. CDR3 protein: CSVQQGVHEQYF. The CDR3 DNA reads TGCAGCGTTCAACAGGGGGTACACGAGCAGTACTTC.